This entry lists 23 T cell receptor beta chains sequenced from one sample in a study of regulatory T cells in long-lasting Graves disease. According to the study, TCR beta libraries were built with iRepertoire HTBI primers and CDR3-region Arm-PCR. One entry per CDR3 protein, called by TCRdb with MiXCR from the multiplex PCR reads. The sample has fewer than 650,000 distinct CDR3 sequences, roughly a sixth seen once. Documented time point: newly diagnosed GD, antithyroid drugs for less than 3 months. Making the TCR library involved RNA that had been extracted from PBMCs. This same sample was also part of a study on T cells in Graves' hyperthyroidism and ophthalmopathy.

Specimen: peripheral blood mononuclear cells (PBMCs), collected at new diagnosis, from a patient treated with antithyroid drugs. These receptors came from a man aged 18 to 30 with Graves disease.

There are many counts of this clonotype. The rearrangement joins TRBV5-1 to TRBJ1-1; D is unclear. Germline-derived CDR1 and CDR2 are SGHRS and YFSETQ. Trimming shortened V by 0 bases and J by 5 bases, and 14 bases separated the two germline ends. The CDR3 spans 15 residues. The chain's CDR3 is CASSLEAELWTEAFF. Written as DNA, the CDR3 is TGCGCCAGCAGCTTGGAAGCAGAACTATGGACTGAAGCTTTCTTT. Complete variable domain (other parts from reference TRBV5-1 and TRBJ1-1): KAGVTQTPRYLIKTRGQQVTLSCSPISGHRSVSWYQQTPGQGLQFLFEYFSETQRNKGNFPGRFSGRQFSNSRSEMNVSTLELGDSALYLCASSLEAELWTEAFFGQGTRLTVV.

This clonotype occurred many times. The genes are TRBV11-2 and TRBJ1-6; TRBD1 agrees at 11 bases. The CDR3 sequence is 19 residues long. With V trimmed by 5 bases and J by 6 bases, 15 bases remained unmatched. The germline V gene has CDR1 SGHAT and CDR2 FQNNGV. The chain's CDR3 is CASSPNRDRGNWFNSPLHF. CDR3 bases: TGTGCCAGCAGCCCAAACCGGGACAGGGGGAATTGGTTTAATTCACCCCTCCACTTT.

The sample holds many counts of this clonotype. The gene calls are TRBV12-3 or TRBV12-4 and TRBJ1-6; D gene uncertain. CDR3 size: 16 residues. Between the trimmed V and J ends, which lost 1 base and 0 bases, there was a span of 7 bases. CDR3 amino acids: CASSLVGSSYNSPLHF. In DNA form, the CDR3 reads TGTGCCAGCAGTTTAGTTGGGAGCTCCTATAATTCACCCCTCCACTTT.

In this sample, this clonotype turned up many times. The chain uses TRBV6-1 and TRBJ1-3, with 7 bases matching TRBD1. The germline V gene has CDR1 MNHNS and CDR2 SASEGT. This CDR3 is built from 14 residues. The junction had 5 bases not matched to a gene; V was cut back by 6 bases and J by 3 bases. Written as DNA, the CDR3 is TGTGCCAGCAGAGTGGACAGGAGTGGAAACACCATATATTTT. Its protein product is CASRVDRSGNTIYF.

This clonotype was detected only a few times. The chain employs TRBV7-8 and TRBJ2-6; no clear D. With 2 bases removed from V and 0 bases from J, the gap between germline ends came to 11 bases. The germline gives CDR1 SGHVS, CDR2 FQNEAQ. The CDR3 sequence is 17 residues long. The CDR3 DNA sequence: TGTGCCAGCAGCTTATTTAGGCCAGACTCTGGGGCCAACGTCCTGACTTTC. Translation: CASSLFRPDSGANVLTF.

This clonotype was observed many times. The CDR3: CASSQGTGGLDGAGSYNEQFF. The CDR3 region has the DNA TGTGCCAGCAGCCAAGGGACGGGGGGGCTGGATGGAGCGGGCTCCTACAATGAGCAGTTCTTC. The chain is built from TRBV3-1 and TRBJ2-1, with TRBD2 identical over 8 bases. Germline-derived CDR1 and CDR2 are LGHDT and YNNKEL (reference sequence). The CDR3 runs to 21 residues. The J segment lost 0 bases and the V segment lost 1 base, leaving 17 bases of the junction unmatched.

This clonotype was seen many times. The V and J genes are TRBV6-5 and TRBJ1-2; D gene ambiguous. V lost 2 bases to trimming and J lost 8 bases, with 12 bases between them. This CDR3 has 13 residues. Per the germline V gene, CDR1 is MNHEY and CDR2 is SVGAGI. The CDR3 here is CASSYRWTGGYTF. DNA of the CDR3: TGTGCCAGCAGTTACCGTTGGACGGGGGGCTACACCTTC.

This clonotype was observed a handful of times. The junction differs from germline at one of its ends, possibly a read error. V gene TRBV4-1 combines with J gene TRBJ2-7; D call uncertain. The length of the CDR3 is 15 residues. From germline, CDR1 is MGHRA and CDR2 YSYEKL. CDR3 region: CASSQGVRNSYEQYF. The CDR3, as DNA: TGTGCCAGCAGCCAAGGCGTCCGAAACTCCTACGAGCAGTACTTC.

This clonotype was observed a handful of times. The V gene is TRBV30, the J gene TRBJ1-3; D not resolved. The ends were cut back, 8 bases at V and 0 bases at J, with 11 bases in the middle. The CDR3 length is 13 residues. Per the germline V gene, CDR1 is GTSNPN and CDR2 is SVGIG (reference sequence). CDR3 in amino acids: CAGFRDSGNTIYF. As DNA, the CDR3 is TGTGCCGGATTCCGGGACTCTGGAAACACCATATATTTT.

This clonotype was seen many times. V usage is TRBV13 and J usage is TRBJ2-3; 8 nucleotides align to TRBD1. Germline V gene sequence: CDR1 PRHDT, CDR2 FYEKMQ (reference sequence). The junction had 11 bases not matched to a gene; V was cut back by 8 bases and J by 4 bases. The CDR3 has 15 amino acids. DNA for the CDR3: TGTGCCAGCCTGGGACAGGCAATCCGCCCAGATACGCAGTATTTT. Translation: CASLGQAIRPDTQYF.

There are a few counts of this clonotype. This chain connects TRBV20-1 to TRBJ2-1; 7 positions agree with TRBD1. This CDR3 has 13 residues. V lost 2 bases and J lost 8; bases outside the gene matches: 6. Germline assignment: CDR1 DFQATT and CDR2 SNEGSKA (reference sequence). CDR3 coding DNA: TGCAGTGCTAGAACGACAGGGAGACATGAGCAGTTCTTC. Amino acid sequence: CSARTTGRHEQFF.

This chain uses TRBV30 with TRBJ1-2; tentative D call: TRBD1 (6 bases). The V gene's germline CDR1 is GTSNPN and CDR2 SVGIG (reference sequence). The V end lost 1 base, the J end lost 6 bases, and 18 bases lay between the germline ends. The CDR3 is made up of 15 amino acids. CDR3 protein: CAWSAGGRYAHGYTF. The CDR3 DNA follows: TGTGCCTGGAGTGCTGGGGGGCGATACGCCCATGGCTACACCTTC.

In this sample, this clonotype turned up a few times. The V gene is TRBV10-3, the J gene TRBJ2-7; TRBD1 matches at 7 bases. J lost 0 bases, V lost 2 bases, and 4 bases had no gene match. This CDR3 comprises 15 residues. The germline V gene encodes CDR1 ENHRY and CDR2 SYGVKD. DNA for the CDR3: TGTGCCATCAGTGAGGGGGACAGAGCCTCCTACGAGCAGTACTTC. It codes for CAISEGDRASYEQYF.

The chain combines TRBV20-1 with TRBJ1-5, with D uncertain. This CDR3 has 13 amino acids. Germline values: CDR1 DFQATT, CDR2 SNEGSKA (reference sequence). Trimming shortened V by 0 bases and J by 14 bases, and 17 bases separated the two germline ends. The CDR3 sequence is CSARDAAASSEHF. The CDR3 region has the DNA TGCAGTGCTAGAGATGCGGCGGCGTCTTCCGAGCATTTT.

This clonotype turned up a few times. V usage is TRBV13 and J usage is TRBJ2-7; D ambiguous. V shed 1 base and J shed 6 bases, with 4 bases lying between them. The CDR3 runs 11 residues. Germline loops: CDR1 PRHDT, CDR2 FYEKMQ (reference sequence). The CDR3 coding sequence is TGTGCCAGCAGCTTAGTTCTCGAGCAGTACTTC. Protein: CASSLVLEQYF.

This clonotype has at least ten counts. This chain connects TRBV20-1 to TRBJ2-7; 14 bases are shared with TRBD2. Looked up from germline, CDR1 is DFQATT and CDR2 is SNEGSKA (reference sequence). The CDR3 length is 13 residues. J gave up 3 bases and V 5 bases, and 0 bases lay outside the gene matches. The DNA of the CDR3 is TGCAGTGCTGGGACTAGCGGGAGCTACGAGCAGTACTTC. It codes for CSAGTSGSYEQYF.

This clonotype was counted ten times or more. The rearrangement uses TRBV10-3 and TRBJ2-7; no reliable D call. This CDR3 is built from 13 residues. CDR1 is ENHRY, CDR2 SYGVKD, per germline. Trimming stripped 4 bases from V and 1 base from J, with 8 bases between. The DNA for the CDR3 is TGTGCCATCAGTGGGACGGATTCCTACGAGCAGTACTTC. This sequence encodes CAISGTDSYEQYF.

There are a few counts of this clonotype. The rearrangement links TRBV9 to TRBJ2-2; 8 bases align to TRBD2. The CDR3 consists of 14 residues. V gave up 7 bases and J gave up 0 bases; unmatched junction bases: 2. Germline CDR1 and CDR2: SGDLS and YYNGEE. This CDR3 reads CASGTSPNTGELFF. DNA for the CDR3: TGTGCCAGCGGGACTAGTCCGAACACCGGGGAGCTGTTTTTT.

The chain couples TRBV27 to TRBJ1-2; D might be TRBD1 (6 bases). The CDR3 contains 14 residues. Germline V gene data show CDR1 as MNHEY and CDR2 as SMNVEV (reference sequence). Trimming cost V 4 bases and J 10 bases, with 19 bases left between them. The CDR3 protein is CASSSTLAGADYTF. CDR3 DNA sequence: TGTGCCAGCAGTTCCACCTTGGCAGGGGCCGACTACACCTTC.

This rearrangement joins TRBV7-3 to TRBJ1-6; D is possibly TRBD1 (6 bases). The ends were cut back, 4 bases at V and 12 bases at J, with 10 bases in the middle. The CDR3 extends over 12 amino acids. Germline-derived CDR1 and CDR2 are SGHTA and FQGTGA. CDR3 bases: TGTGCCAGCAGCTCACAGGGCGGACCCCTCCACTTT. Its protein product is CASSSQGGPLHF.

The gene calls are TRBV24-1 and TRBJ2-3, with TRBD1 as a possible D gene (6 bases). CDR1 and CDR2 (germline): KGHDR, SFDVKD. CDR3 length: 18 amino acids. The V end lost 3 bases, the J end lost 4 bases, and 22 bases lay between the germline ends. The CDR3 DNA sequence: TGTGCCACCAGTGATCGCTTGACAGGTCCCTCAGTACCAGATACGCAGTATTTT. Translating gives CATSDRLTGPSVPDTQYF.

The chain carries TRBV29-1 and TRBJ2-3, with D unresolved. Looked up from germline, CDR1 is SQVTM and CDR2 is ANQGSEA. Trimming shortened V by 8 bases and J by 2 bases, and 17 bases separated the two germline ends. The CDR3 contains 14 residues. CDR3 amino acids: CSSRVGANTDTQYF. The CDR3 DNA follows: TGCAGCTCCCGGGTTGGAGCGAACACAGATACGCAGTATTTT.

J is TRBJ1-5 and V is TRBV2; D is ambiguous. Germline V lookup: CDR1 SNHLY, CDR2 FYNNEI. Trimming cost V 6 bases and J 4 bases, with 16 bases left between them. This CDR3 is 15 amino acids long. The CDR3 loop is CASRDPLELNQPQHF. CDR3 sequence (DNA): TGTGCCAGCAGGGACCCCCTAGAATTGAATCAGCCCCAGCATTTT.